A selection of T cell receptor beta chains follows, all from one sample in a study of metastatic and nonmetastatic thyroid tumors. MiXCR reprocessed the PCR reads for TCRdb. The sample holds about 16,000 clones; 9.5% to 15% are singletons and the top ten take approximately 30%. The sequencing sample was made of blood. These receptors were collected from a female donor with papillary thyroid cancer or a benign thyroid nodule (not recorded which). Some clones in this sample may be carry-over from other donors' samples. The CDR3 runs from the conserved cysteine through the conserved F or W. D genes are given only for firm matches. Clone sizes are given selectively: once, few, many, or a class where the clone is expanded.

V gene	clone size	CDR3 length	J gene	D gene	CDR3 protein	CDR3 DNA
TRBV5-4	many	17	TRBJ1-5	NA	CASSYAQRTAPDQPQHF	TGTGCCAGCAGCTACGCCCAACGGACAGCCCCGGATCAGCCCCAGCATTTT
TRBV12-3/TRBV12-4	NA	14	TRBJ2-7	TRBD2	CASRKDGLAYEQYF	TGTGCCAGCAGGAAGGACGGACTAGCCTACGAGCAGTACTTC
TRBV20-1	many	13	TRBJ2-7	TRBD2	CSAPAGALHEQYF	TGCAGTGCACCAGCGGGAGCCCTTCACGAGCAGTACTTC
TRBV28	NA	12	TRBJ1-2	NA	CATHDSVYGYTF	TGTGCCACCCATGACTCGGTCTATGGCTACACCTTC
TRBV6-1	few	15	TRBJ1-2	NA	CASSENPGPGKGYTF	TGTGCCAGCAGTGAAAACCCGGGACCCGGGAAGGGCTACACCTTC
TRBV28	medium-sized	12	TRBJ2-7	NA	CASSFLQREQYF	TGTGCCAGCAGTTTTTTACAGCGGGAGCAGTACTTC
TRBV6-1	few	14	TRBJ1-5	NA	CASMEDSVNQPQHF	TGCGCCAGCATGGAGGACAGTGTCAATCAGCCCCAGCATTTT
TRBV27	few	13	TRBJ1-2	NA	CASSYQVAHGYTF	TGTGCCAGCAGTTACCAGGTGGCACATGGCTACACCTTC
TRBV5-6	NA	16	TRBJ1-5	TRBD1	CASSLGGQNSNQPQHF	TGTGCCAGCAGCTTGGGGGGACAGAATAGCAATCAGCCCCAGCATTTT
TRBV12-3/TRBV12-4	many	15	TRBJ1-4	NA	CASSFGQRKNEKLFF	TGTGCCAGCAGTTTCGGGCAGAGAAAGAATGAAAAACTGTTTTTT
TRBV4-2	many	15	TRBJ1-6	NA	CASSQVSGDNSPLHF	TGTGCCAGCAGCCAAGTAAGCGGGGATAATTCACCCCTCCACTTT
TRBV9	many	16	TRBJ2-1	TRBD2	CASSDRTSGTGNEQFF	TGTGCCAGCAGCGACCGGACTAGCGGGACAGGCAATGAGCAGTTCTTC
TRBV20-1	many	10	TRBJ1-2	NA	CQTTGNGYTF	TGCCAGACCACAGGGAATGGCTACACCTTC
TRBV10-3	many	15	TRBJ2-3	NA	CAISESAPGRDTQYF	TGTGCCATCAGTGAGTCGGCTCCAGGTCGAGATACGCAGTATTTT
TRBV4-1	once	14	TRBJ2-2	NA	CASSPQDLIGELFF	TGCGCCAGCAGCCCCCAGGATCTGATCGGGGAGCTGTTTTTT
TRBV3-1	many	15	TRBJ2-1	TRBD2	CASSLGTSTHGEQFF	TGTGCCAGCAGCCTAGGGACTAGCACCCACGGAGAGCAGTTCTTC
TRBV11-2	NA	18	TRBJ2-3	NA	CASSLDTGSGGPTDTQYF	TGTGCCAGCAGCTTAGATACGGGTAGCGGAGGGCCCACAGATACACAGTATTTT
TRBV4-2	NA	15	TRBJ2-3	TRBD2	CASSQTSGSTDTQYF	TGTGCCAGCAGCCAAACTAGCGGGAGCACAGATACTCAGTATTTT
TRBV27	few	13	TRBJ2-1	NA	CASSLGPTSEQFF	TGTGCCAGCAGTCTGGGACCTACAAGTGAGCAGTTCTTC
TRBV6-1	few	11	TRBJ2-3	NA	CASIPSYTQYF	TGTGCCAGCATCCCGAGTTATACGCAGTATTTT
TRBV6-2/TRBV6-3	NA	14	TRBJ2-5	TRBD1	CASSRQGRGYTQYF	TGTGCCAGCAGTAGACAGGGGAGAGGATATACCCAGTACTTC
TRBV9	many	16	TRBJ2-3	TRBD1	CASSGGAQGAEDTQYF	TGTGCCAGCAGCGGGGGGGCACAGGGGGCTGAAGATACGCAGTATTTT
TRBV18	many	14	TRBJ1-1	TRBD1	CASSADRGNTEAFF	TGTGCCAGCTCCGCGGACAGGGGGAACACTGAAGCTTTCTTT
TRBV14	many	12	TRBJ2-3	NA	CASSQQGYTQYF	TGTGCCAGCAGCCAACAGGGGTATACGCAGTATTTT
TRBV11-2	many	15	TRBJ2-2	TRBD2	CASSPLAGGPGELFF	TGTGCCAGCAGCCCACTAGCGGGGGGCCCCGGGGAGCTGTTTTTT
TRBV6-1	medium-sized	11	TRBJ2-5	NA	CASTTGETQYF	TGTGCCAGCACCACGGGTGAGACCCAGTACTTC
TRBV30	many	15	TRBJ2-5	TRBD2	CAWSGIAGVGETQYF	TGTGCCTGGAGTGGGATAGCGGGGGTTGGAGAGACCCAGTACTTC
TRBV7-9	many	15	TRBJ2-5	NA	CASSLAGRGQETQYF	TGTGCCAGCAGCTTAGCGGGACGGGGGCAGGAGACCCAGTACTTC
TRBV19	NA	15	TRBJ1-1	NA	CASSLTSYLNTEAFF	TGTGCCAGTAGTCTTACCTCATACTTGAACACTGAAGCTTTCTTT
TRBV7-2	NA	17	TRBJ2-7	NA	CASSLALGSMETYEQYF	TGTGCCAGCAGCTTAGCGCTGGGCTCAATGGAGACATATGAGCAGTACTTC
TRBV24-1	NA	13	TRBJ2-1	TRBD2	CSTERGRANEQFF	TGTTCCACCGAGCGCGGGAGGGCGAATGAGCAGTTCTTC
TRBV6-5	many	16	TRBJ2-7	NA	CASSYSSRALSYEQYF	TGTGCCAGCAGTTACTCAAGCAGGGCTCTCTCCTACGAGCAGTACTTC
TRBV6-2/TRBV6-3	medium-sized	16	TRBJ2-1	NA	CASSYEAGRPYNEQFF	TGTGCCAGCAGTTACGAGGCGGGGCGACCCTACAATGAGCAGTTCTTC
TRBV19	medium-sized	12	TRBJ1-6	NA	CASMSYNSPLHF	TGTGCCAGTATGTCCTATAATTCACCCCTCCACTTT
TRBV9	many	15	TRBJ2-1	TRBD2	CASSAQPGLGNEQFF	TGTGCCAGCAGCGCGCAACCGGGACTAGGCAATGAGCAGTTCTTC
TRBV20-1	many	13	TRBJ1-5	NA	CSAGTVSNQPQHF	TGCAGTGCTGGGACTGTTAGCAATCAGCCCCAGCATTTT
TRBV20-1	once	17	TRBJ2-1	NA	CSARDPSAEPSYNEQFF	TGCAGTGCTAGAGATCCCTCGGCGGAGCCCTCCTACAATGAGCAGTTCTTC
TRBV6-2/TRBV6-3	medium-sized	14	TRBJ2-1	NA	CASSPSVLYNEQFF	TGTGCCAGCAGTCCATCGGTACTCTACAATGAGCAGTTCTTC
TRBV5-4	many	13	TRBJ2-7	NA	CASSLGQRDEQYF	TGTGCCAGCAGCTTGGGACAGAGGGACGAGCAGTACTTC
TRBV7-3	NA	16	TRBJ2-2	NA	CASSLGGPPNTGELFF	TGTGCCAGCAGCCTAGGAGGTCCCCCTAACACCGGGGAGCTGTTTTTT